Listed below are T cell receptor beta chains from one sample, sequenced in a study of early T cells in non-severe SARS-CoV-2 infection. TCRdb recomputed calls from the 5' RACE reads with MiXCR, one row per CDR3 protein. Among just over 65,000 distinct CDR3 sequences listed, 13% were seen once. Sequenced input: whole blood. Every receptor here comes from an adult who was a healthcare worker with PCR-confirmed SARS-CoV-2 infection or an uninfected control (not recorded which). Each CDR3 is given with its conserved first and last residue. A D gene is named only where the DNA matches it firmly. Part of the rows lack a size; the others show once, few, many or a class for expanded clones.

size	length	J	D	V	CDR3	DNA
many	16	TRBJ1-2	TRBD1	TRBV24-1	CATSDAGTDFYYGYTF	TGTGCCACCAGTGATGCCGGGACAGATTTTTACTATGGCTACACCTTC
many	12	TRBJ2-1	.	TRBV29-1	CSVDLGAGEQFF	TGCAGCGTTGATTTGGGCGCAGGGGAGCAGTTCTTC
few	13	TRBJ1-1	.	TRBV7-9	CASSLESLGSAFF	TGTGCCAGCAGCTTAGAGTCGCTGGGGTCTGCTTTCTTT
few	13	TRBJ2-3	.	TRBV19	CASSPPEQDTQYF	TGTGCCAGTAGTCCTCCCGAGCAAGATACGCAGTATTTT
many	13	TRBJ2-7	.	TRBV20-1	CSATPSDSYEQYF	TGCAGTGCTACCCCTAGCGACTCCTACGAGCAGTACTTC
few	15	TRBJ2-2	TRBD1	TRBV6-6	CASRGTGGRTGELFF	TGTGCCAGCAGGGGGACAGGGGGCCGGACCGGGGAGCTGTTTTTT
.	15	TRBJ2-1	TRBD2	TRBV29-1	CSVEIWASGSNEQFF	TGCAGCGTTGAGATCTGGGCTAGCGGGAGCAATGAGCAGTTCTTC
few	12	TRBJ2-7	.	TRBV6-5	CASSRTPGHRYF	TGTGCCAGCAGCCGTACCCCCGGACATAGGTACTTC
many	15	TRBJ1-1	.	TRBV5-1	CASSLVDGLGTEAFF	TGCGCCAGCAGCTTGGTGGACGGGCTGGGAACTGAAGCTTTCTTT
few	13	TRBJ2-6	.	TRBV30	CASDRPGANVLTF	TGTGCCTCCGACAGGCCTGGGGCCAACGTCCTGACTTTC
few	15	TRBJ1-1	TRBD1	TRBV27	CASSPWTGWDTEAFF	TGTGCCAGCAGTCCCTGGACAGGTTGGGACACTGAAGCTTTCTTT
few	14	TRBJ2-7	TRBD1	TRBV7-8	CASRGTGRWDEQYF	TGTGCCAGCAGGGGGACAGGGCGGTGGGACGAGCAGTACTTC
few	17	TRBJ1-3	.	TRBV20-1	CSARARGGRYSGNTIYF	TGCAGTGCTAGGGCTCGGGGGGGCCGCTACTCTGGAAACACCATATATTTT
few	14	TRBJ2-2	.	TRBV12-3/TRBV12-4	CASRADLNTGELFF	TGTGCCAGCAGGGCAGACCTGAACACCGGGGAGCTGTTTTTT
many	17	TRBJ2-3	TRBD2	TRBV4-2	CASSLPPSGVFTDTQYF	TGTGCCAGCAGCCTGCCCCCAAGCGGGGTCTTCACAGATACGCAGTATTTT
.	15	TRBJ1-5	TRBD1	TRBV10-3	CAISEDRQGNQPQHF	TGTGCCATCAGTGAAGATCGACAGGGGAATCAGCCCCAGCATTTT
.	13	TRBJ2-7	.	TRBV4-2	CASSPGQSYEQYF	TGTGCCAGCAGCCCTGGACAATCCTACGAGCAGTACTTC
many	16	TRBJ2-7	TRBD1	TRBV20-1	CSARDPRQGFSYEQYF	TGCAGTGCTAGAGATCCCCGACAGGGGTTCTCCTACGAGCAGTACTTC
many	15	TRBJ2-3	TRBD2	TRBV6-1	CASTASGRAKDTQYF	TGTGCCTCTACGGCTAGCGGGAGAGCAAAAGATACGCAGTATTTT
few	15	TRBJ2-1	TRBD1	TRBV5-1	CASSLDGQGANEQFF	TGCGCCAGCAGCTTGGATGGACAGGGGGCCAATGAGCAGTTCTTC
few	14	TRBJ2-1	.	TRBV29-1	CSPIYRTLSNEQFF	TGCAGCCCAATCTACAGAACCCTTAGCAATGAGCAGTTCTTC
.	17	TRBJ2-5	TRBD2	TRBV6-5	CASSRKGLAGLQETQYF	TGTGCCAGCAGCCGTAAGGGACTAGCGGGCTTGCAAGAGACCCAGTACTTC